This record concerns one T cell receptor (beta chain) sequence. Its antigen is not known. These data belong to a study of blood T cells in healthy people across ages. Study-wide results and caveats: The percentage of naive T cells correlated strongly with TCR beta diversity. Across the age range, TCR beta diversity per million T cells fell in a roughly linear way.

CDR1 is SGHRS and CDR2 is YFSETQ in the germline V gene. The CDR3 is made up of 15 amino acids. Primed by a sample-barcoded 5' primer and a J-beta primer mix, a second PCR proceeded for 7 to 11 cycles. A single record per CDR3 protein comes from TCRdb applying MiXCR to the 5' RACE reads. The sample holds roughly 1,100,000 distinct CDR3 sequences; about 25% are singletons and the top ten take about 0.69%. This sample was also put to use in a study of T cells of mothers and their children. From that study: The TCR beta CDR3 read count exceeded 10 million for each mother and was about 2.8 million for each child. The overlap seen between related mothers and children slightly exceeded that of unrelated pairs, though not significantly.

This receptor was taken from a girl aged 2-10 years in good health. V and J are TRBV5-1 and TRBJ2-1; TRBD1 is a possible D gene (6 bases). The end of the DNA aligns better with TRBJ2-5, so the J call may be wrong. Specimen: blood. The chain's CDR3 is CASSLQPGAGETQYF. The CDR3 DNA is TGCGCCAGCAGCTTGCAACCAGGGGCAGGAGAGACCCAGTACTTC.